The 6 T cell receptor beta chains below come from one sample, sequenced in a study of Graves' ophthalmopathy and Graves' hyperthyroidism. Transcripts of RNA were the source for amplifying TCR beta CDR3 regions. The library came from an HTBI-primed first-round RT-PCR and a second-round multiplex PCR. Each CDR3 protein gets one entry after TCRdb re-called the multiplex PCR reads with MiXCR. Of about 400,000 distinct CDR3 sequences in the sample, 21% were seen once. Specimen: peripheral blood. The receptors were sampled from a woman under 30 with stable Graves' hyperthyroidism.

This clonotype was counted at least ten times. The rearrangement uses TRBV7-9 and TRBJ2-5; possibly TRBD1 for D (6 bases). The length of the CDR3 is 17 residues. V lost 0 bases and J lost 3, with 17 bases in between. Germline values: CDR1 SEHNR, CDR2 FQNEAQ (reference sequence). DNA for the CDR3: TGTGCCAGCAGCTTAGCTTTTCGATGGACAGCCAAAGAGACCCAGTACTTC. Amino acids: CASSLAFRWTAKETQYF.

The table lists this clonotype with many counts. The V call is TRBV24-1, the J call TRBJ1-1; TRBD1 aligns across 10 bases. The V gene's germline CDR1 is KGHDR and CDR2 SFDVKD. Trimming removed 6 bases from V and 6 bases from J; junction bases left unmatched: 6. This CDR3 has 14 residues. CDR3 sequence reads: CATSKTGGAAEAFF. CDR3 coding DNA: TGTGCCACCAGTAAGACAGGGGGCGCGGCTGAAGCTTTCTTT.

The sample holds many counts of this clonotype. The chain joins TRBV6-1 to TRBJ2-7; TRBD2 aligns across 10 bases. V shed 3 bases, J shed 4 bases, and the junction held 0 bases outside the gene matches. The CDR3 is 13 amino acids. CDR1 is MNHNS and CDR2 is SASEGT in the germline V gene. As DNA, the CDR3 is TGTGCCAGCAGTGATAGCGGGAGGTACGAGCAGTACTTC. Its protein product is CASSDSGRYEQYF.

This clonotype has a count of ten or more. The chain carries TRBV30 and TRBJ1-1, with a tentative D call TRBD1 (5 bases). The CDR3 consists of 11 residues. The V end lost 1 base, the J end lost 10 bases, and 10 bases lay between the germline ends. Germline V lookup: CDR1 GTSNPN, CDR2 SVGIG (reference sequence). CDR3 amino acids: CAWSDRNVAFF. In DNA form, the CDR3 reads TGTGCCTGGAGTGACAGGAATGTAGCTTTCTTT. The full variable domain, completed using reference TRBV30 and TRBJ1-1, is SQTIHQWPATLVQPVGSPLSLECTVEGTSNPNLYWYRQAAGRGLQLLFYSVGIGQISSEVPQNLSASRPQDRQFILSSKKLLLSDSGFYLCAWSDRNVAFFGQGTRLTVV.

There are many counts of this clonotype. The chain combines TRBV20-1 with TRBJ1-2; D ambiguous. V gave up 5 bases and J gave up 7 bases, with 14 bases separating them. The CDR3 has 12 amino acids. Germline V gene sequence: CDR1 DFQATT, CDR2 SNEGSKA (reference sequence). The CDR3, as DNA: TGCAGTGCTCCCGTCGGGGTTGGTGGCTACACCTTC. Translation: CSAPVGVGGYTF.

This clonotype came up many times. V is TRBV12-5 and J is TRBJ1-1; no definite D call. Deletions cut 6 bases from V and 4 bases from J, with 12 bases between. The CDR3 is made up of 13 amino acids. Germline values: CDR1 LGHNT, CDR2 FRNRAP. CDR3 protein: CASGFPRGTEAFF. The CDR3 nucleotides are TGTGCTAGTGGCTTCCCCCGGGGCACTGAAGCTTTCTTT.